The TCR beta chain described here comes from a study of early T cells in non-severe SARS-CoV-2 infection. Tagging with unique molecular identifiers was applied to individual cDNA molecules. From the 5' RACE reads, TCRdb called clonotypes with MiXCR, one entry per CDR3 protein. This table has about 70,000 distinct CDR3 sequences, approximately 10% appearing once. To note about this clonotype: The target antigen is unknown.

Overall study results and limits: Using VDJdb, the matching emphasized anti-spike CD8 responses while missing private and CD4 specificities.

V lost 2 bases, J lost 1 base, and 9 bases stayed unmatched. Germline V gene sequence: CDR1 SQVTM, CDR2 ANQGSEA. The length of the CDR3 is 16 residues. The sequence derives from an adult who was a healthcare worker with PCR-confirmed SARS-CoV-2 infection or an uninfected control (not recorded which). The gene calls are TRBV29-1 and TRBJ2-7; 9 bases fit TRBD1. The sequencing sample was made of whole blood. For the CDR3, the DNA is TGCAGCGTTGAACGGTACAGGGGGCGCGAATCCTACGAGCAGTACTTC. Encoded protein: CSVERYRGRESYEQYF.